These 25 T cell receptor beta chains were sequenced from one sample in a study of shared clonotypes between healthy human individuals. Clones were sequenced by immunoSEQ multiplex PCR, and TCRdb holds only the in-frame ones, with some missing. The profile covers hundreds of thousands of clones, with about 80% appearing a single time and 1.5% to 2% taken by the ten largest. The sequenced material came from memory CD4+ T cells sorted from blood. Sample subset: CD45RA-negative fraction. The receptors were gathered from a woman aged 30 to 39 in good health.

This chain joins TRBV7-2 and TRBJ2-7; a weak D match, TRBD2 (6 bases). CDR1 and CDR2 (germline): SGHTA, FQGNSA. V shed 8 bases and J shed 7 bases, with 21 bases lying between them. This CDR3 is 14 amino acids long. This CDR3 reads CASCLQTSQVEQYF. In nucleotides, the CDR3 is TGTGCCAGCTGCCTGCAGACTAGTCAAGTGGAGCAGTACTTC. Full variable domain (outside the CDR3, taken from reference TRBV7-2 and TRBJ2-7): GAGVSQSPSNKVTEKGKDVELRCDPISGHTALYWYRQSLGQGLEFLIYFQGNSAPDKSGLPSDRFSAERTGGSVSTLTIQRTQQEDSAVYLCASCLQTSQVEQYFGPGTRLTVT.

In its sample, this clone was seen once. The chain couples TRBV7-9 to TRBJ2-7, with 7 bases aligning to TRBD2. Unmatched junction bases numbered 11, after V lost 1 base and J lost 5 bases. Germline V gene sequence: CDR1 SEHNR, CDR2 FQNEAQ (reference sequence). The CDR3 extends over 16 amino acids. CDR3 sequence reads: CASSLERNRGRNEQYF. Written as DNA, the CDR3 is TGTGCCAGCAGCTTAGAAAGGAATCGCGGGAGAAACGAGCAGTACTTC.

The sample holds a few counts of this clone. The chain links TRBV6-6 to TRBJ2-7; 8 bases are shared with TRBD2. Germline-derived CDR1 and CDR2 are MNHNY and SVGAGI (reference sequence). The length of the CDR3 is 15 residues. V was pared by 4 bases and J by 4 bases, with 9 bases of the junction left unmatched. CDR3 nucleotides: TGTGCCAGCAGTTTCCGGGTAGCGGGATTATACGAGCAGTACTTC. This sequence encodes CASSFRVAGLYEQYF.

The chain has TRBV5-1 and TRBJ1-1; 7 bases match TRBD1. V lost 4 bases to trimming and J lost 3 bases; unmatched junction nucleotides: 9. This CDR3 is built from 15 residues. The germline V gene encodes CDR1 SGHRS and CDR2 YFSETQ. The CDR3 sequence is CASSTGEGAYTEAFF. The CDR3, as DNA: TGCGCCAGCAGCACCGGTGAGGGGGCCTACACTGAAGCTTTCTTT.

About this clone itself: Different DNA sequences within this sample yield the same CDR3. The chain employs TRBV5-1 and TRBJ1-1; D unclear. Germline-derived CDR1 and CDR2 are SGHRS and YFSETQ. CDR3 length equals 13 residues. Trimming took off 0 bases at V and 4 bases at J, with 7 bases between the two ends. DNA for the CDR3: TGCGCCAGCAGCTTGGAAGCCCCCACTGAAGCTTTCTTT. Translated: CASSLEAPTEAFF.

V gene TRBV5-1 combines with J gene TRBJ1-1; D ambiguous. The CDR3 consists of 13 residues. V lost 4 bases, J lost 0 bases, and 7 bases lay in between. The germline CDR1 and CDR2 sequences are SGHRS and YFSETQ. The CDR3: CASSIRVNTEAFF. DNA of the CDR3: TGCGCCAGCAGCATAAGAGTGAACACTGAAGCTTTCTTT. The whole variable domain, remainder taken from reference TRBV5-1 and TRBJ1-1, is KAGVTQTPRYLIKTRGQQVTLSCSPISGHRSVSWYQQTPGQGLQFLFEYFSETQRNKGNFPGRFSGRQFSNSRSEMNVSTLELGDSALYLCASSIRVNTEAFFGQGTRLTVV.

The gene calls are TRBV27 and TRBJ2-7, with 9 bases fitting TRBD1. The CDR3 is made up of 18 amino acids. Trimming took 6 bases from V and 3 from J; bases not matched to a gene: 18. Germline CDR1 reads MNHEY; CDR2 reads SMNVEV (reference sequence). CDR3 DNA sequence: TGTGCCAGCAGGAGAGTGCGACGCGACCGGACAGGGGACTACGAGCAGTACTTC. Translated, it gives CASRRVRRDRTGDYEQYF.

The CDR3 protein is CASSYTGGKEKLFF. The CDR3 region has the DNA TGTGCCAGCAGTTATACCGGCGGAAAGGAAAAACTGTTTTTT. The V call is TRBV11-2, the J call TRBJ1-4; D is undetermined. V was trimmed by 6 bases and J by 8 bases, leaving 16 bases between them. This CDR3 is built from 14 residues. Germline assignment: CDR1 SGHAT and CDR2 FQNNGV.

V is TRBV6-5 and J is TRBJ2-7; 7 nucleotides match TRBD1. CDR1 is MNHEY, CDR2 SVGAGI, per germline. This CDR3 is 13 amino acids long. Trimming removed 8 bases from V and 3 bases from J; junction bases left unmatched: 7. The CDR3 region is CASRRDRYYEQYF. CDR3 sequence (DNA): TGTGCCAGCCGCCGGGACAGATACTACGAGCAGTACTTC.

The chain carries TRBV5-5 and TRBJ2-7; 7 bases match TRBD1. This CDR3 is 15 amino acids long. Germline lookup yields CDR1 SGHKS and CDR2 YYEKEE (reference sequence). With 5 bases clipped from V and 0 bases from J, the junction kept 8 bases outside the gene matches. The CDR3: CASSSPGQSSYEQYF. CDR3 DNA sequence: TGTGCCAGCAGTTCGCCGGGACAGAGCTCCTACGAGCAGTACTTC.

The chain carries TRBV25-1 and TRBJ1-2, with 7 nucleotides matching TRBD1. J gave up 4 bases and V 0 bases, and 5 bases lay outside the gene matches. The CDR3 covers 15 residues. Germline CDR1 is MGHDK and CDR2 is SYGVNS. In DNA form, the CDR3 reads TGTGCCAGCAGTGAATATTCGGGACAGCTCTATGGCTACACCTTC. It translates to CASSEYSGQLYGYTF.

The V gene is TRBV4-2, the J gene TRBJ1-2, with D possibly TRBD1 on 6 matching bases. This CDR3 contains 12 residues. In germline, CDR1 is LGHNA, CDR2 YNFKEQ. The V end was cut by 6 bases, the J end by 8 bases, with 13 bases between. This CDR3 reads CASRLGALGYTF. The CDR3, as DNA: TGTGCCAGCAGGCTGGGGGCGCTCGGCTACACCTTC.

V is TRBV27 and J is TRBJ2-2; D call uncertain. Trimming left V 4 bases short and J 6 bases short, with 9 bases between. CDR1 and CDR2 (germline): MNHEY, SMNVEV (reference sequence). This CDR3 comprises 13 residues. In DNA, the CDR3 is TGTGCCAGCAGTTGGGTGGCCTCCGGGGAGCTGTTTTTT. Protein: CASSWVASGELFF.

The CDR3, as DNA: TGTGCCAGCAGCTTACCTACTAGCGGGAACAATGAGCAGTTCTTC. Amino acids: CASSLPTSGNNEQFF. The V gene is TRBV11-2, the J gene TRBJ2-1; 10 bases agree with TRBD2. Germline V gene data show CDR1 as SGHAT and CDR2 as FQNNGV. J lost 5 bases, V lost 2 bases, and 3 bases had no gene match. CDR3 length equals 15 residues.

This clone was observed a single time. The V and J genes are TRBV19 and TRBJ1-5, with TRBD1 as a possible D gene (6 bases). The CDR3 spans 15 residues. Germline V gene sequence: CDR1 LNHDA, CDR2 SQIVND (reference sequence). Between the trimmed V and J ends, which lost 8 bases and 2 bases, there was a span of 16 bases. Here the CDR3 DNA reads TGTGCCAGTTGTAACAGGGTTAAGGGCAATCAGCCCCAGCATTTT. This codes for CASCNRVKGNQPQHF.

This sequence joins TRBV6-5 and TRBJ2-5; 11 positions match TRBD1. The CDR3 runs to 15 residues. From germline, CDR1 is MNHEY and CDR2 SVGAGI. V shed 6 bases and J 5 bases; nucleotides not matched to a gene: 8. The CDR3 DNA reads as TGTGCCAGCAGAGGACAGGGGGCTGTTCTTGAGACCCAGTACTTC. Translating gives CASRGQGAVLETQYF.

This clone has ten or more counts. The rearrangement uses TRBV13 and TRBJ1-1; 7 bases map to TRBD1. CDR3 length: 13 amino acids. Germline CDR1 and CDR2: PRHDT and FYEKMQ (reference sequence). With V trimmed by 3 bases and J by 4 bases, 2 bases remained unmatched. CDR3 loop: CASSFAGGTEAFF. The CDR3, as DNA: TGTGCCAGCAGCTTCGCAGGGGGCACTGAAGCTTTCTTT.

The V and J genes are TRBV7-2 and TRBJ2-1, with 11 bases fitting TRBD2. This CDR3 has 17 amino acids. The J segment lost 8 bases and the V segment lost 1 base, leaving 10 bases of the junction unmatched. CDR1 SGHTA and CDR2 FQGNSA come from the germline V gene. The CDR3, as DNA: TGTGCCAGCAGCTTAGTTACTAGCGGGAGAAGCTCGGATGAGCAGTTCTTC. Translated, it gives CASSLVTSGRSSDEQFF.

The CDR3 loop reads CASSQEVGQPQHF. In DNA, the CDR3 is TGCGCCAGCAGCCAAGAGGTGGGTCAGCCCCAGCATTTT. The V gene is TRBV4-1, the J gene TRBJ1-5; unclear D gene. V shed 0 bases and J shed 6 bases, with 6 bases lying between them. The V gene's germline CDR1 is MGHRA and CDR2 YSYEKL. CDR3 size: 13 residues.

The chain is built from TRBV27 and TRBJ2-3, with 7 nucleotides matching TRBD2. Trimming at V came to 6 bases and at J to 4 bases, leaving 7 bases not matched to a gene. Germline V CDR1 and CDR2: MNHEY, SMNVEV (reference sequence). The CDR3 loop spans 14 amino acids. The CDR3 nucleotides read TGTGCCAGCAGCGTCCGGGGGGTTGCAGATACGCAGTATTTT. Translated: CASSVRGVADTQYF.

The chain couples TRBV19 to TRBJ1-5; D unresolved. Trimming cost V 7 bases and J 3 bases, with 13 bases left between them. CDR3 length equals 14 residues. Germline assignment: CDR1 LNHDA and CDR2 SQIVND (reference sequence). The CDR3 DNA reads TGTGCCAGTAACCCCCGGACGGCCAATCAGCCCCAGCATTTT. It specifies CASNPRTANQPQHF.

A word on this clone: This may arise from a read error, as a much more abundant clone is one base away. The chain couples TRBV18 to TRBJ1-4; D not resolved. Trimming cost V 2 bases and J 2 bases, with 3 bases left between them. In germline, CDR1 is KGHSH, CDR2 LQKENI. The CDR3 is 13 residues long. The CDR3 here is CASSPGTNEKLFF. The CDR3 nucleotides are TGTGCCAGCTCACCAGGGACTAATGAAAAACTGTTTTTT.

The chain links TRBV4-2 to TRBJ2-7, with TRBD2 matching 8 bases. The germline V gene encodes CDR1 LGHNA and CDR2 YNFKEQ. V gave up 0 bases and J gave up 2 bases; unmatched junction bases: 15. This CDR3 has 19 amino acids. CDR3: CASSQEVQRGRPVTYEQYF. The CDR3 coding sequence is TGTGCCAGCAGCCAAGAAGTACAGCGGGGGAGACCAGTTACCTACGAGCAGTACTTC.

This clone occurred once. The rearrangement joins TRBV28 to TRBJ2-7; the D gene is possibly TRBD1 (6 bases). The CDR3 is made up of 16 amino acids. Trimming left V 5 bases short and J 2 bases short, with 19 bases between. The V gene's germline CDR1 is MDHEN and CDR2 SYDVKM. The CDR3 loop reads CASSTGWSGATYEQYF. CDR3 DNA sequence: TGTGCCAGCAGTACCGGTTGGTCAGGGGCCACCTACGAGCAGTACTTC.

This chain uses TRBV19 with TRBJ2-1; TRBD2 matches at 10 bases. V was clipped by 3 bases and J by 5 bases; unmatched bases: 7. Germline V gene data show CDR1 as LNHDA and CDR2 as SQIVND (reference sequence). The CDR3 extends over 16 amino acids. Here the CDR3 DNA reads TGTGCCAGTAGTATTTTGAGTAGCGGGAGGAACAATGAGCAGTTCTTC. Translation gives CASSILSSGRNNEQFF.